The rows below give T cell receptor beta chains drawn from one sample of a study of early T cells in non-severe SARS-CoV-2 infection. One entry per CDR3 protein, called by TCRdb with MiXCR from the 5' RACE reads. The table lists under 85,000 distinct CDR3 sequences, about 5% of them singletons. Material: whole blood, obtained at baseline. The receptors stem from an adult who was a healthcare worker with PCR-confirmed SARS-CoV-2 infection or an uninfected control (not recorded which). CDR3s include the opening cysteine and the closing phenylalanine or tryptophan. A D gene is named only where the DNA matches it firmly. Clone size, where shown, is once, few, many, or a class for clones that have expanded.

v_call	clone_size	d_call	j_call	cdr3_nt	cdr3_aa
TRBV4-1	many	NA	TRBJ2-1	TGCGCCAGCAGCCAAGATCAGGCGGACCGAGATGAGCAGTTCTTC	CASSQDQADRDEQFF
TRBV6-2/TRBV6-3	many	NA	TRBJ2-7	TGTGCCAGCTTTAATCCCTTCGGGGAGCAGTACTTC	CASFNPFGEQYF
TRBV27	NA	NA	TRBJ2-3	TGTGCCAGCAGTTCGACTGTTAGTATACAGTATTTT	CASSSTVSIQYF
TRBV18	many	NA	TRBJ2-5	TGTGCCAGCTCACCAGCCGAGACCCAGTACTTC	CASSPAETQYF
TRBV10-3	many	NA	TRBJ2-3	TGTGCCATCAGTGAAAACGCAGGCGGCACAGATACGCAGTATTTT	CAISENAGGTDTQYF
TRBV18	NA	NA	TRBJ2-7	TGTGCCAGCTCACCTCTCTCCTACGAGCAGTACTTC	CASSPLSYEQYF
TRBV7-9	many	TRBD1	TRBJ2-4	TGTGCCAGCAGCTTACAGGGACAGGGAGGAGAGCACATTCAGTACTTC	CASSLQGQGGEHIQYF
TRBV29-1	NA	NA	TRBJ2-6	TGCAGCGTCGCTGACTCTGGGGCCAACGTCCTGACTTTC	CSVADSGANVLTF
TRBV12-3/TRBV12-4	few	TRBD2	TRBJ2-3	TGTGCCAGCAGTCCCCTGCCGGGACTAGCGGGAATTACGCAGTATTTT	CASSPLPGLAGITQYF
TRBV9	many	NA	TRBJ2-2	TGTGCCAGCAGCGTCATGAGCACCGGGGAGCTGTTTTTT	CASSVMSTGELFF
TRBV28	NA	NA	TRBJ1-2	TGTGCCAGCAGGGCTTCGGGGTCATCCTATGGCTACACCTTC	CASRASGSSYGYTF
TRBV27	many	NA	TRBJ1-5	TGTGCCAGCAGTTTGAAGGGGGGCCAGCCCCAGCATTTT	CASSLKGGQPQHF
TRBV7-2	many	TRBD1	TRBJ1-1	TGTGCCAGCAGCTTAGTTGGACAGGGGAACACTGAAGCTTTCTTT	CASSLVGQGNTEAFF
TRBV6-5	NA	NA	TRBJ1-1	TGTGCCAGCATCCTCATCCGTGGGGGATCACTTAACACTGAAGCTTTCTTT	CASILIRGGSLNTEAFF
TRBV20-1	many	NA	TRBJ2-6	TGCAGTGCGCAAAGTGGGGGATCTGGGGCCAACGTCCTGACTTTC	CSAQSGGSGANVLTF
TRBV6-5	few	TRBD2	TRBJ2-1	TGTGCCAGCAGTTACTCTAGCGGGAGGGAGCAGTTCTTC	CASSYSSGREQFF
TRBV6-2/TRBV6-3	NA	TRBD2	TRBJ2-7	TGTGCCAGCAGCCAGACTAGCGGAGGACCCTACGAGCAGTACTTC	CASSQTSGGPYEQYF
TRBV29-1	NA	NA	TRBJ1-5	TGCAGCGTTGAAGATCCCCCTCAGCCCCAGCATTTT	CSVEDPPQPQHF
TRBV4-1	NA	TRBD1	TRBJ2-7	TGCGCCAGCAGCCGGGGTACCGGGACAGGGGTTTTAGAGCAGTACTTC	CASSRGTGTGVLEQYF
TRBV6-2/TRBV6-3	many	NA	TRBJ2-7	TGTGCCAGCAGTCCTCCTCTATCCGAGCAGTACTTC	CASSPPLSEQYF
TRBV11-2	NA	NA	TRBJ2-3	TGTGCCAGCAGCTTACCCGTGAGCACAGATACGCAGTATTTT	CASSLPVSTDTQYF
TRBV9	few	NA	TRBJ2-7	TGTGCCAGCAGCGTAGGCGAGGCTAAGACCTACGAGCAGTACTTC	CASSVGEAKTYEQYF
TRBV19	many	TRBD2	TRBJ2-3	TGTGCCAGTAGTATACTGGGACTAGCGGAAATCACAGATACGCAGTATTTT	CASSILGLAEITDTQYF
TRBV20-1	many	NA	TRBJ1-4	TGCAGTGCTAGAGATAGCAGGGTCCCGGAAAAACTGTTTTTT	CSARDSRVPEKLFF
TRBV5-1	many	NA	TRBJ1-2	TGCGCCAGCAGCCACGGACAGAACTATGGCTACACCTTC	CASSHGQNYGYTF
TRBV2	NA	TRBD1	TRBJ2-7	TGTGCCAGCACCGTAACAGGGGAAGCTCCCTACGAGCAGTACTTC	CASTVTGEAPYEQYF
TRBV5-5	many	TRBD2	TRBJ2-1	TGTGCCAGCAGCTTAAGGCGGGAGGGCCACAATGAGCAGTTCTTC	CASSLRREGHNEQFF
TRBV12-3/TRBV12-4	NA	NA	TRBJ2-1	TGTGCCAGCAGTTTACTAGCACCCAATGAGCAGTTCTTC	CASSLLAPNEQFF
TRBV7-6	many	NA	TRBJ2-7	TGTGCCAGCAGCTCGAACCCCGGGACCTCCTACGAGCAGTACTTC	CASSSNPGTSYEQYF
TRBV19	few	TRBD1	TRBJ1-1	TGTGCCAGTAGTGCTAAACGACAGGGTTACACTGAAGCTTTCTTT	CASSAKRQGYTEAFF
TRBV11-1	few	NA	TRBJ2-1	TGTGCCAGCAGCTTATGGGACTCGCCCCATGAGCAGTTCTTC	CASSLWDSPHEQFF
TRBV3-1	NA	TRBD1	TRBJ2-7	TGTGCCAGCAGCCAGGGACAGGGACACTACGAGCAGTACTTC	CASSQGQGHYEQYF
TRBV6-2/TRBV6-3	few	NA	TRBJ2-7	TGTGCCAGCAGTCCGGCGTGGGGGCCCTCCTACGAGCAGTACTTC	CASSPAWGPSYEQYF
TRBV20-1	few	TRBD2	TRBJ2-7	TGCAGTGCCCCGCCGGGACTAACGACCTACGAGCAGTACTTC	CSAPPGLTTYEQYF
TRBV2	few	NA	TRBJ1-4	TGTGCCAGCAGGCCGGACAGTTCAACTAATGAAAAACTGTTTTTT	CASRPDSSTNEKLFF
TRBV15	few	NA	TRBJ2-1	TGTGCCACCAGCAGAGATCCCCCCTACAATGAGCAGTTCTTC	CATSRDPPYNEQFF
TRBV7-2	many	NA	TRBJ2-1	TGTGCCAGCAGCTTTCGGGCAGGGGTATCGCCCTACAATGAGCAGTTCTTC	CASSFRAGVSPYNEQFF
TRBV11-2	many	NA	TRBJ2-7	TGTGCCATTTCCCCTTCTTTGGGGACTGAGCAGTACTTC	CAISPSLGTEQYF
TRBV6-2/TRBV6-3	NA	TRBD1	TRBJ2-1	TGTGCCAGCAGACAGGGGGACAGGGGGCCCTACAATGAGCAGTTCTTC	CASRQGDRGPYNEQFF
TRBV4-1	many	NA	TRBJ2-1	TGCGCCAGCAGCCCCGAGGGACGTGGGTCTCAGTTCTTC	CASSPEGRGSQFF
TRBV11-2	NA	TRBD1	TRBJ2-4	TGTGCCAGCAGCCCAGGACAGGGGGACAACATTCAGTACTTC	CASSPGQGDNIQYF
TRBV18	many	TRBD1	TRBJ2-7	TGTGCCAGCTCACCACCGACAATCGACAGGGCTGAAAAAAACTTC	CASSPPTIDRAEKNF
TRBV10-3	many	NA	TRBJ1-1	TGTGCCAGCGGGAGAGGGAACACTGAAGCTTTCTTT	CASGRGNTEAFF
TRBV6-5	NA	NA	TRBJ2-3	TGTGCCAGCAGTTACTCGCAGGGTGGCACAGATACGCAGTATTTT	CASSYSQGGTDTQYF
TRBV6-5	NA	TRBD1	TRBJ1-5	TGTGCCAGCAGTTCCGTGTCGACAGGGAATAGCCAGCCCCAGCATTTT	CASSSVSTGNSQPQHF
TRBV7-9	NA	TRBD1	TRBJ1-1	TGTGCCAGCAGCTTAGCCAGGACAGGCCGATGGACTGAAGCTTTCTTT	CASSLARTGRWTEAFF
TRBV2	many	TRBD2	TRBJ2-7	TGTGCCAGCAGTGTGATAGGCGGGAGGGTCTCCTACGAGCAGTACTTC	CASSVIGGRVSYEQYF